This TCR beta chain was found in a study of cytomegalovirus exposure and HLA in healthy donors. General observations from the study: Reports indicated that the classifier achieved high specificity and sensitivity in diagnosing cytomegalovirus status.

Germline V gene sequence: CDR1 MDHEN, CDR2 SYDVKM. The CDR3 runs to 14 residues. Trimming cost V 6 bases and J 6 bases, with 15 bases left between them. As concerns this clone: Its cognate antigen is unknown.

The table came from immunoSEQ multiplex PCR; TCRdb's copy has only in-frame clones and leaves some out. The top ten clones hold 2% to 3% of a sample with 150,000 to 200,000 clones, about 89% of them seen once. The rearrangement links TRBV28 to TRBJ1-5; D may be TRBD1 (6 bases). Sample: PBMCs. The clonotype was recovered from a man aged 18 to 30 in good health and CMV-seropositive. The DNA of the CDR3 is TGTGCCAGCAGCACAGGGACGTGGGGTCAGCCCCAGCATTTT. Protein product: CASSTGTWGQPQHF.